One sample yielded the 25 T cell receptor beta chains listed below, sequenced in a study of T cell responses to AZD1222 COVID-19 vaccine. This table comes from immunoSEQ multiplex PCR, and its TCRdb copy is limited to in-frame clones, with some not included. The sample includes 90,000 to 120,000 clones, roughly nine tenths of them seen just once. The sample consisted of peripheral blood, taken on day 0 of MenACWY control vaccination. The source of these receptors is an adult in good health.

J is TRBJ2-1 and V is TRBV7-2, with TRBD1 as a possible D gene (6 bases). The CDR3 totals 15 residues. V dropped 5 bases and J dropped 0 bases, with 11 bases sitting between them. Germline loops: CDR1 SGHTA, CDR2 FQGNSA. CDR3 protein: CASSQGPISYNEQFF. The CDR3, as DNA: TGTGCCAGCAGCCAGGGGCCAATCTCCTACAATGAGCAGTTCTTC.

This clone was observed a handful of times. The rearrangement links TRBV6-2 or TRBV6-3 to TRBJ2-7, with 8 bases that match TRBD2. The J segment lost 4 bases and the V segment lost 0 bases, leaving 2 bases of the junction unmatched. The length of the CDR3 is 14 residues. Germline V gives CDR1 MNHEY, CDR2 SVGEGT. CDR3: CASSYSSGGYEQYF. The DNA of the CDR3 is TGTGCCAGCAGTTACTCAAGCGGGGGTTACGAGCAGTACTTC.

This clone was found once. V usage is TRBV27 and J usage is TRBJ1-1; D ambiguous. Germline V CDR1 and CDR2: MNHEY, SMNVEV (reference sequence). The CDR3 has 14 residues. Trimming removed 3 bases from V and 5 bases from J, with 13 bases in between. CDR3 sequence (DNA): TGTGCCAGCAGTTTCCGCCAGGATTTTACTGAAGCTTTCTTT. Encoded protein: CASSFRQDFTEAFF.

V gene TRBV6-2 or TRBV6-3 combines with J gene TRBJ1-1; weak D call: TRBD1 (6 bases). The CDR3 length is 16 residues. In germline, CDR1 is MNHEY, CDR2 SVGEGT. V lost 0 bases to trimming and J lost 1 base, with 12 bases between them. The DNA for the CDR3 is TGTGCCAGCAGTTACTCTCGATCGGACAGGAACACTGAAGCTTTCTTT. Its protein is CASSYSRSDRNTEAFF.

The V gene is TRBV27, the J gene TRBJ2-7; either TRBD1 or TRBD2 may supply D (5 bases each). Trimming took 2 bases from V and 5 from J, leaving 7 bases between them. The CDR3 has 12 amino acids. CDR1 and CDR2 (germline): MNHEY, SMNVEV (reference sequence). The CDR3 loop reads CASSLGGHEQYF. CDR3 in DNA: TGTGCCAGCAGTTTAGGGGGACACGAGCAGTACTTC.

J is TRBJ1-3 and V is TRBV28; D is perhaps TRBD1 (6 bases). The V end was cut by 10 bases, the J end by 2 bases, with 21 bases between. Germline CDR1 reads MDHEN; CDR2 reads SYDVKM. The CDR3 is 16 residues long. CDR3: CATRPWGGLTGNTIYF. The CDR3 DNA sequence: TGTGCCACCCGCCCCTGGGGGGGCTTAACTGGAAACACCATATATTTT.

This sequence joins TRBV19 and TRBJ2-2, with a possible D match to TRBD1 (5 bases). The CDR3 contains 15 residues. V was shortened by 3 bases and J by 2 bases, with 10 bases between the two germline ends. CDR1 and CDR2 from the germline V gene are LNHDA and SQIVND (reference sequence). The CDR3 loop is CASSIPTANTGELFF. The CDR3 nucleotides are TGTGCCAGTAGTATCCCGACAGCTAACACCGGGGAGCTGTTTTTT.

The CDR3 DNA is TGTGCCAGCAGCCAAGAGCTCAGCACAGATACGCAGTATTTT. Protein: CASSQELSTDTQYF. V and J are TRBV3-1 (or the pseudogene TRBV3-2) and TRBJ2-3; D uncertain. The germline V and J ends were trimmed by 0 bases and 0 bases, with 4 bases remaining between them. The germline V gene encodes CDR1 LGHDT and CDR2 YNNKEL (reference sequence). The CDR3 totals 14 residues.

The gene calls are TRBV2 and TRBJ1-1; 7 nucleotides agree with TRBD1. V lost 6 bases to trimming and J lost 5 bases; unmatched junction nucleotides: 6. CDR3 size: 13 residues. Germline V gives CDR1 SNHLY, CDR2 FYNNEI. The CDR3 spells CASRTGMGTEAFF. In nucleotides, the CDR3 is TGTGCCAGCAGGACAGGGATGGGGACTGAAGCTTTCTTT. Drawing the rest from reference TRBV2 and TRBJ1-1, the complete variable domain is EPEVTQTPSHQVTQMGQEVILRCVPISNHLYFYWYRQILGQKVEFLVSFYNNEISEKSEIFDDQFSVERPDGSNFTLKIRSTKLEDSAMYFCASRTGMGTEAFFGQGTRLTVV.

The V and J genes are TRBV19 and TRBJ1-1, with unresolved D. The germline V and J ends were trimmed by 1 base and 4 bases, with 10 bases remaining between them. This CDR3 has 14 residues. Germline CDR1 LNHDA, CDR2 SQIVND (reference sequence). The CDR3 is CASSIGGWGTEAFF. The CDR3 nucleotides read TGTGCCAGTAGTATAGGGGGATGGGGCACTGAAGCTTTCTTT.

V is TRBV5-1 and J is TRBJ1-1; D gene uncertain. This CDR3 has 16 residues. The germline gives CDR1 SGHRS, CDR2 YFSETQ. The germline V and J ends were trimmed by 4 bases and 4 bases, with 20 bases remaining between them. For the CDR3, the DNA is TGCGCCAGCAGCCACCGGGAGCCCAATGGGCCCACTGAAGCTTTCTTT. Amino acids: CASSHREPNGPTEAFF.

The chain joins TRBV2 to TRBJ1-6; D might be TRBD1 (6 bases). The V gene's germline CDR1 is SNHLY and CDR2 FYNNEI. The V end lost 1 base, the J end lost 10 bases, and 23 bases lay between the germline ends. This CDR3 contains 18 residues. In DNA form, the CDR3 reads TGTGCCAGCAGTGAAGGACAGGCCCGAGGACCCGGAGGGTCACCCCTCCACTTT. This codes for CASSEGQARGPGGSPLHF.

The chain joins TRBV7-3 to TRBJ1-6; no clear D gene. V lost 1 base and J lost 4, with 11 bases in between. Germline V gene lookup returns CDR1 SGHTA and CDR2 FQGTGA. This CDR3 is 16 amino acids long. CDR3 residues: CASSLKGGTYNSPLHF. As DNA, the CDR3 is TGTGCCAGCAGCTTAAAGGGAGGAACTTATAATTCACCCCTCCACTTT.

This chain links TRBV3-1 (or the pseudogene TRBV3-2) with TRBJ2-5; D not resolved. CDR1 and CDR2 from the germline V gene are LGHDT and YNNKEL (reference sequence). The CDR3 is 15 amino acids. Trimming shortened V by 0 bases and J by 0 bases, and 8 bases separated the two germline ends. The CDR3 DNA reads as TGTGCCAGCAGCCAAGACACCCGGTACCAAGAGACCCAGTACTTC. Encoded protein: CASSQDTRYQETQYF.

The genes are TRBV4-1 and TRBJ2-4; TRBD2 is a possible D gene (5 bases). The CDR3 sequence is 16 residues long. V lost 1 base and J 8 bases, leaving 18 bases between the germline ends. CDR1 MGHRA and CDR2 YSYEKL come from the germline V gene. CDR3: CASSQVSGRRQDIQYF. The CDR3, as DNA: TGCGCCAGCAGCCAAGTAAGCGGCAGAAGGCAGGACATTCAGTACTTC.

The V and J genes are TRBV6-2 or TRBV6-3 and TRBJ1-2, with 8 bases lining up with TRBD1. The germline gives CDR1 MNHEY, CDR2 SVGEGT. This CDR3 comprises 15 residues. V was pared by 2 bases and J by 4 bases, with 6 bases of the junction left unmatched. The DNA for the CDR3 is TGTGCCAGCAGTTACCCGCTCGGACAGGGCTATGGCTACACCTTC. It encodes CASSYPLGQGYGYTF.

The chain combines TRBV27 with TRBJ1-5; the D gene is possibly TRBD1 (6 bases). This CDR3 spans 18 amino acids. V lost 5 bases and J 2 bases, leaving 22 bases between the germline ends. Germline V gene data show CDR1 as MNHEY and CDR2 as SMNVEV (reference sequence). Here the CDR3 DNA reads TGTGCCAGCAGTCCCTCTTGGGGGGGCGCCGACGGCAATCAGCCCCAGCATTTT. This codes for CASSPSWGGADGNQPQHF.

This sequence joins TRBV7-9 and TRBJ1-1; D is undetermined. Per germline, CDR1 SEHNR and CDR2 FQNEAQ (reference sequence). Trimming removed 0 bases from V and 1 base from J, with 6 bases in between. The CDR3 spans 14 residues. CDR3 sequence reads: CASSLAEGNTEAFF. The CDR3 bases are TGTGCCAGCAGCTTAGCGGAGGGGAACACTGAAGCTTTCTTT.

The chain uses TRBV12-3 or TRBV12-4 and TRBJ1-1, with 7 bases identical to TRBD1. The V segment lost 6 bases and the J segment 5 bases; nucleotides outside the gene matches: 6. CDR3 size: 13 residues. The CDR3 sequence: CASSRDRETEAFF. CDR3 nucleotide sequence: TGTGCCAGCAGCCGCGACAGGGAGACTGAAGCTTTCTTT.

The CDR3 loop reads CASSLWAEEKLFF. In nucleotides, the CDR3 is TGCGCCAGCAGCTTGTGGGCAGAGGAAAAACTGTTTTTT. This chain joins TRBV5-1 and TRBJ1-4; D not resolved. The germline V gene encodes CDR1 SGHRS and CDR2 YFSETQ. V lost 1 base to trimming and J lost 8 bases, with 9 bases between them. The CDR3 length is 13 residues. The whole variable domain, remainder taken from reference TRBV5-1 and TRBJ1-4, is KAGVTQTPRYLIKTRGQQVTLSCSPISGHRSVSWYQQTPGQGLQFLFEYFSETQRNKGNFPGRFSGRQFSNSRSEMNVSTLELGDSALYLCASSLWAEEKLFFGSGTQLSVL.

CDR3 sequence reads: CASSQGWYGYTF. In nucleotides, the CDR3 is TGTGCCAGCAGCCAGGGATGGTATGGCTACACCTTC. The chain is built from TRBV12-3 or TRBV12-4 and TRBJ1-2; a possible D gene is TRBD1 (5 bases). This CDR3 has 12 amino acids. The V gene lost 6 bases and the J gene lost 5 bases, with 10 bases spanning the gap.

This chain links TRBV6-2 or TRBV6-3 with TRBJ2-2; D not resolved. The CDR3 runs 16 residues. V gave up 1 base and J gave up 0 bases, with 9 bases separating them. Per germline, CDR1 MNHEY and CDR2 SVGEGT. The CDR3 sequence is CASSYLEAPNTGELFF. As DNA, the CDR3 is TGTGCCAGCAGTTACTTAGAGGCCCCGAACACCGGGGAGCTGTTTTTT.

The V and J genes are TRBV4-2 and TRBJ2-2, with 7 bases that match TRBD2. The CDR3 has 15 amino acids. V shed 0 bases, J shed 7 bases, and the junction held 5 bases outside the gene matches. Germline values: CDR1 LGHNA, CDR2 YNFKEQ. The CDR3 bases are TGTGCCAGCAGCCAAGATTCGGGGAGGGACGGGGAGCTGTTTTTT. It is translated as CASSQDSGRDGELFF.

The chain combines TRBV6-5 with TRBJ2-5; D unresolved. Germline lookup yields CDR1 MNHEY and CDR2 SVGAGI. The CDR3 covers 12 residues. V gave up 6 bases and J gave up 1 base, with 6 bases separating them. The CDR3 sequence: CASRGSQETQYF. CDR3 DNA sequence: TGTGCCAGCAGGGGCAGCCAAGAGACCCAGTACTTC.

The chain links TRBV4-1 to TRBJ1-6; TRBD1 agrees at 8 bases. The junction had 5 bases not matched to a gene; V was cut back by 5 bases and J by 5 bases. The CDR3 has 15 residues. The germline gives CDR1 MGHRA, CDR2 YSYEKL. The CDR3 region has the DNA TGCGCCAGCAGCATTGAGGGACAGGATAATTCACCCCTCCACTTT. Residues: CASSIEGQDNSPLHF.